This entry describes one T cell receptor (beta chain). Its cognate antigen has yet to be identified. No clone much larger than this one lies a single base away; base qualities are absent. The data were produced on an Illumina HiSeq 2500. Quantitative 5'-RACE with molecular barcodes was the method used to prepare the TCR beta libraries. On the study's bioinformatics: Disease-linked TCR variants were identified with a new computational method built on a probabilistic model of VDJ rearrangement. TCRdb trimmed public reads at Q25 via fastp, called clones via MiXCR and kept in-frame beta chains. Here each entry gathers all rows of one CDR3 protein and keeps the most common genes and DNA. TCRdb, not the authors, supplied the V and J calls. This sample is represented by some 130,000 distinct CDR3 sequences; about a tenth of them were singletons. Approximately 3.4% of the sample rests with the top ten. The sample originates from a study of CD8 T cells in ankylosing spondylitis (dated 2017 in TCRdb). As for the study more broadly: To find TCR variants linked to disease, the study profiled T cell receptor beta repertoires in ankylosing spondylitis patients and healthy donors. Peripheral blood was sampled, and synovial fluid was additionally collected from ankylosing spondylitis patients. The whole study cohort included 85 to 120 healthy donors and around 25 ankylosing spondylitis patients. The paper as a whole reports these results and caveats: A TCR beta motif of several highly homologous amino acid variants appeared characteristic of blood from ankylosing spondylitis patients. Some TCR beta motif variants had previously been reported in synovial fluid and blood of reactive arthritis patients, which suggested common disease-initiation mechanisms. According to the report, matched synovial fluid samples from ankylosing spondylitis patients were significantly enriched for the disease-linked clones. In peripheral blood, the disease-linked clones were found at relatively low frequencies and had a CD8+ phenotype.

This clonotype was sampled from a male donor with ankylosing spondylitis or in good health (not recorded which). The sequenced material came from blood, either unsorted or a sorted T cell fraction (not recorded which).

The nucleotides read TGTGCCAGCAGCTTGGAAGTATCGGGCAGAGCCTATGGCTACACCTTC. Its protein product is CASSLEVSGRAYGYTF. The chain couples TRBV5-5 to TRBJ1-2; the D segment cannot be called with confidence. V is cut by 0 bases and J by 4 bases, and the space between the germline ends is 16 bases. Reading the germline V gene (reference sequence) gives CDR1 SGHKS and CDR2 YYEKEE. The CDR3, from cysteine to phenylalanine, totals 16 residues. Solely the CDR3 DNA is kept, with 48 bases framed from the first base.